This TCR beta chain came from a study of early T cells in non-severe SARS-CoV-2 infection (dated by TCRdb to 2020 to 2022). About the study as a whole: Bulk RNA from unsorted whole blood was used for TCR sequencing, so alpha and beta chains could not be paired.

Trimming takes 3 bases from V and 10 bases from J, and the germline ends sit 9 bases apart. For CDR1 and CDR2, the germline V gene lists SGHDN and FVKESK. The CDR3 sequence holds 11 residues, the cysteine and phenylalanine included. Kept here is only the CDR3 DNA, which spans 33 bases and is read in frame from base 1. The investigation overall reported the following: VDJdb matching was skewed toward anti-spike CD8 responses and likely underestimated virus-specific expansions by missing private and CD4 specificities.

This clonotype was seen at least ten times. This clone's antigen is unknown. No base quality values were provided; no much bigger clone lies one nucleotide off. This was a case-control study nested in a cohort of healthcare workers in London, UK, who had nasopharyngeal swab PCR tests and blood samples taken every week. Healthcare workers were recruited during the week of the UK lockdown, between 23 and 31 March 2020, and followed weekly for up to about 15 weeks. Libraries were built with 5' RACE. The instrument was a NextSeq 500. Unique molecular identifiers were attached to individual cDNA molecules in the TCR library protocol so that sequencing error and PCR bias could be corrected. Sequencing covered both TCR alpha and beta chains, and within each sample the abundances of alpha and beta sequences were tightly co-correlated. Under the source paper's analysis protocol: Decombinator V4 was used to annotate TCR sequences for V gene, J gene and CDR3. Expanded TCRs were defined as changing significantly between any two time points under a Poisson model with p below 0.0001. TCR abundances were normalised to the total number of TCRs sequenced in each sample and reported as counts per million. MAIT TCRs were defined by TRAV1-2 paired with TRAJ12, TRAJ20 or TRAJ33, and iNKT TCRs by TRAV10 paired with TRAJ18. VDJdb, accessed 1 November 2021, was searched for CMV, EBV and SARS-CoV-2 annotated TCRs, excluding TCRs annotated for multiple antigens. TCRdb trimmed the raw reads at Q25, called clones with MiXCR and kept productive beta chains. Each CDR3 protein appears once, grouped with its most common genes and DNA. It is TCRdb's table, rather than the study itself, that gives the V and J calls and clone size. This sample comprises 25,000 to 30,000 distinct CDR3 sequences, 4% to 5.5% of them detected only once. Together, the top ten hold 2.5% to 3% of the sample.

The clonotype originates from an adult who was a healthcare worker with PCR-confirmed SARS-CoV-2 infection or an uninfected control (not recorded which). Source material: whole blood. In this chain, TRBV14 is recombined with TRBJ1-1; no D segment can be confidently identified. In nucleotide form, the sequence is TGTGCCAGCAGCCAGAAAGGCGGAGCTTTCTTT. It specifies CASSQKGGAFF.